The rows below give T cell receptor beta chains drawn from one sample of a study of shared clonotypes between healthy human individuals. Using immunoSEQ multiplex PCR, the repertoire was profiled, and TCRdb retains in-frame clones only, with some absent. This table has more than 2 million clones, about 95% appearing once. Input material: naive CD8+ T cells sorted from blood. The receptors derive from a man in his late teens or twenties in good health. Both conserved end residues are part of each CDR3. Size values are once, few and many counts, or a class for expanded clones, and some rows have none.

v_call | cdr3_length | clone_size | cdr3_aa
TRBV6-1 | 14 | NA | CASSEANREDTQYF
TRBV30 | 17 | NA | CAWRNSFEETSTDTQYF
TRBV25-1 | 17 | NA | CASSAHSAGRVLDEAFF
TRBV29-1 | 18 | once | CSVERFPQDRDLLYGYTF
TRBV27 | 17 | NA | CASRESISGGRADTQYF
TRBV6-1 | 12 | NA | CASSEGTARYTF
TRBV7-9 | 13 | NA | CASSPVRTEEAFF
TRBV5-4 | 13 | NA | CASSLGQVNEQYF
TRBV5-4 | 17 | NA | CASSSGLAGILSNEQFF
TRBV4-3 | 15 | NA | CASSQDPLSSYEQYF
TRBV6-5 | 15 | NA | CASSYSLAGLYEQYF
TRBV2 | 16 | NA | CASEKGWDYDTDTQYF
TRBV10-2 | 16 | NA | CASSDRGQGWNTEAFF
TRBV5-4 | 13 | NA | CASSLNGGRTLHF
TRBV15 | 15 | NA | CATSRDRYSNQPQHF
TRBV10-3 | 14 | NA | CAIGEAGSPLEQYF
TRBV6-6 | 15 | NA | CASSLSGRDNYGYTF
TRBV13 | 15 | once | CASSSKGPSTDTQYF
TRBV6-5 | 14 | NA | CASSYEGGSNEQFF
TRBV30 | 15 | once | CAWQPGVARNYEQYF
TRBV15 | 13 | NA | CATSAYGSKAYTF
TRBV5-1 | 16 | NA | CASRLRTGGYTGELFF
TRBV2 | 16 | NA | CASSTFPGGEDYGYTF
TRBV7-9 | 14 | NA | CASSYAGSGEKLFF
TRBV30 | 15 | NA | CAWQGGTSSGNTIYF
TRBV6-1 | 15 | NA | CASIAWAGAAYEQYF
TRBV18 | 13 | NA | CASSQPPWPEAFF
TRBV7-2 | 12 | NA | CASSLGLDEQFF
TRBV5-4 | 18 | NA | CASSLLGLAGGNSYEQYF
TRBV6-6 | 13 | NA | CASSIGLYNEQFF
TRBV5-1 | 14 | NA | CASSENGNNYGYTF
TRBV7-6 | 12 | NA | CASRGRDYEQYF
TRBV6-5 | 15 | once | CASRPGGFLADTQYF
TRBV10-3 | 14 | NA | CAISTGTSGGSIIF
TRBV28 | 16 | NA | CASSLRTSGAAEEQYF
TRBV4-3 | 14 | NA | CASSQGVAGDTQYF
TRBV27 | 16 | NA | CASSLSGDAFYQPQHF
TRBV6-6 | 14 | NA | CASSYLDSNQPQHF
TRBV10-3 | 15 | NA | CAISGTSGIFNEQYF
TRBV7-6 | 14 | NA | CASSLLGDTYEQYF
TRBV9 | 13 | NA | CASSGTGIYGYTF
TRBV6-5 | 13 | NA | CASKASGSYEQYF
TRBV6-5 | 14 | NA | CASRSAGSNEKLFF
TRBV7-9 | 17 | NA | CASSRPTGQQQYNEQFF
TRBV13 | 16 | NA | CASSFKGQGWADTQYF
TRBV11-2 | 12 | NA | CASEAGVTEAFF
TRBV2 | 14 | NA | CAVDGLAGRHEQYF
TRBV21-1 | 13 | NA | CASSKVGGYEQYF
TRBV5-6 | 14 | NA | CASSHGTSEGEQYF
TRBV30 | 13 | few | CAWRETANTEAFF
TRBV27 | 14 | NA | CASSLSPYAGELFF
TRBV7-2 | 17 | NA | CASSFGTFSGIVREQYF
TRBV6-5 | 15 | NA | CASSYREGLNTEAFF
TRBV30 | 15 | NA | CAWSVGQGGNQPQHF